What follows describes a single T cell receptor (beta chain). What it binds is not known. The sample comes from a study of T cells after yellow fever vaccination. The wider study: The SMART-Seq v4 Ultra Low Input method served to prepare the low-cell-number fractions. Study observations and caveats: A weaker secondary response peaked on day 5, the primary on day 15.

5'RACE template switching produced TCR cDNA carrying a universal primer site and UMIs. MiXCR, run by TCRdb on the 5' RACE reads, gives a single entry per CDR3 protein. The sample shows about 500,000 distinct CDR3 sequences, around 17% of them seen only once. The CDR3 totals 11 residues. V was clipped by 0 bases and J by 4 bases, with 3 bases between them. The germline V gene encodes CDR1 SQVTM and CDR2 ANQGSEA. Sequences were derived from PBMCs, sampled 4 to 5 days after the first yellow fever vaccination. The source is a man aged 18 to 30 who received the YFV17D yellow fever vaccine. The chain has TRBV29-1 and TRBJ2-5; no clear D. The CDR3 nucleotides read TGCAGCGTTGAAGAACGAGAGACCCAGTACTTC. It is translated as CSVEERETQYF.